The 13 T cell receptor beta chains presented below share a single source sample, sequenced in a study of Graves' ophthalmopathy and Graves' hyperthyroidism. For repertoire sequencing, the TCR beta CDR3 regions were amplified from RNA transcripts. First-round RT-PCR employed HTBI primers, with a second-round multiplex PCR after it. TCRdb itself ran the multiplex PCR reads through MiXCR, one entry per CDR3 protein. The sample has 400,000 to 500,000 distinct CDR3 sequences, 21% seen once. Input material: peripheral blood. Source of these receptors: a woman younger than 35 with stable Graves' hyperthyroidism.

The chain employs TRBV12-3 or TRBV12-4 and TRBJ2-7, with D tentatively TRBD1 or TRBD2 (5 bases each). The CDR3 consists of 14 residues. The V and J ends lost 6 bases and 2 bases respectively, with 14 bases between them. In nucleotides, the CDR3 is TGTGCCAGCAGCCGGGACCTTCCTCCCTACGAGCAGTACTTC. This translates into CASSRDLPPYEQYF.

In this sample, this clonotype turned up many times. The V call is TRBV13, the J call TRBJ2-2, with D unclear. Germline-derived CDR1 and CDR2 are PRHDT and FYEKMQ (reference sequence). This CDR3 is built from 17 residues. With 3 bases removed from V and 1 base from J, the gap between germline ends came to 15 bases. CDR3 loop: CASSFSSLPENTGELFF. The DNA of the CDR3 is TGTGCCAGCAGCTTTTCGTCGCTACCCGAGAACACCGGGGAGCTGTTTTTT.

This clonotype was picked up many times. This rearrangement joins TRBV28 to TRBJ1-6, with unresolved D. The CDR3 spans 20 residues. The ends were cut back, 5 bases at V and 10 bases at J, with 33 bases in the middle. Per germline, CDR1 MDHEN and CDR2 SYDVKM. The DNA of the CDR3 is TGTGCCAGCAGTGCGTCCCTTCCAAATCTAAACCTTATATCTTTCTCACCCCTCCACTTT. It yields the protein CASSASLPNLNLISFSPLHF.

This clonotype turned up a few times. This clone may be a read error of a much larger clone one base away. This chain uses TRBV20-1 with TRBJ2-7; TRBD2 agrees at 9 bases. The CDR3 has 18 residues. V was clipped by 1 base and J by 0 bases; unmatched bases: 13. Germline loops: CDR1 DFQATT, CDR2 SNEGSKA (reference sequence). DNA of the CDR3: TGCAGTGCTAGAGGTCTTTGGGCTAGCGGGATCCCCTCCTACGAGCAGTACTTC. Amino acids: CSARGLWASGIPSYEQYF.

This rearrangement joins TRBV7-9 to TRBJ1-1; D is unresolved. Trimming took 4 bases from V and 3 from J, leaving 12 bases between them. This CDR3 region has 14 residues. The germline gives CDR1 SEHNR, CDR2 FQNEAQ (reference sequence). In DNA, the CDR3 is TGTGCCAGCAGCTCCTCCCGCTGGGACACTGAAGCTTTCTTT. Translating it yields CASSSSRWDTEAFF.

At least ten counts were recorded for this clonotype. This sequence joins TRBV25-1 and TRBJ2-7, with TRBD1 matching 9 bases. CDR1 is MGHDK and CDR2 is SYGVNS in the germline V gene. CDR3 length: 15 amino acids. The junction had 7 bases not matched to a gene; V was cut back by 3 bases and J by 4 bases. This CDR3 reads CASSEGGTGRYEQYF. The CDR3 DNA is TGTGCCAGCAGTGAGGGGGGGACAGGGCGGTACGAGCAGTACTTC.

Comments on this clonotype: Relative to the germline gene, one junction end is altered; a read error may explain this. The DNA of the CDR3 is TGTGCCAGCAGAATCGACCGCTTTGGGGCCAACGTTCTGACTTTC. This codes for CASRIDRFGANVLTF. The chain carries TRBV6-1 and TRBJ2-6; D perhaps matches TRBD1 (5 bases). CDR3 length: 15 residues. The V gene's germline CDR1 is MNHNS and CDR2 SASEGT.

J is TRBJ2-2 and V is TRBV4-1, with no clear D. Germline CDR1 and CDR2: MGHRA and YSYEKL. This CDR3 region has 17 residues. V lost 8 bases and J 3 bases, leaving 22 bases between the germline ends. The CDR3 nucleotides read TGCGCCAGCGCCGGAAGAGGAGAAGACGCCCACACCGGGGAGCTGTTTTTT. Its protein product is CASAGRGEDAHTGELFF.

The rearrangement uses TRBV24-1 and TRBJ1-2; perhaps TRBD1 as D (5 bases). Germline CDR1 reads KGHDR; CDR2 reads SFDVKD. This CDR3 spans 11 amino acids. Trimming took off 11 bases at V and 8 bases at J, with 14 bases between the two ends. In DNA, the CDR3 is TGTGCCAGCACTACGGGGGACGGCTACACCTTC. This gives the protein CASTTGDGYTF.

V usage is TRBV6-2 or TRBV6-3 and J usage is TRBJ2-7; a possible D gene is TRBD2 (5 bases). CDR3 length: 15 amino acids. Germline CDR1 is MNHEY and CDR2 is SVGEGT. V was trimmed by 0 bases and J by 5 bases, leaving 14 bases between them. CDR3 nucleotide sequence: TGTGCCAGCAGTTACTCTAGGGAGTATAGCAACGAGCAGTACTTC. It is translated as CASSYSREYSNEQYF.

This clonotype was recorded many times. The chain employs TRBV12-3 or TRBV12-4 and TRBJ2-5; 11 nucleotides agree with TRBD1. The CDR3 totals 16 residues. With V trimmed by 2 bases and J by 4 bases, 6 bases remained unmatched. The CDR3 loop reads CASSLLRTGGLETQYF. The CDR3 nucleotides are TGTGCCAGCAGTTTATTGAGGACAGGGGGCTTAGAGACCCAGTACTTC.

This clonotype was counted ten times or more. The chain carries TRBV29-1 and TRBJ2-5; the match to TRBD2 covers 8 bases. This CDR3 is 13 amino acids long. From germline, CDR1 is SQVTM and CDR2 ANQGSEA. Trimming at V came to 8 bases and at J to 5 bases, leaving 10 bases not matched to a gene. CDR3 sequence (DNA): TGCAGCACAGCAACACAGCGGGAGGAGACCCAGTACTTC. Translation gives CSTATQREETQYF.

The table lists this clonotype with a few counts. The chain combines TRBV13 with TRBJ1-6; D may be TRBD1 (5 bases). The CDR3 has 12 residues. V was trimmed by 0 bases and J by 13 bases, leaving 7 bases between them. Germline V gene data show CDR1 as PRHDT and CDR2 as FYEKMQ (reference sequence). CDR3 DNA: TGTGCCAGCAGCTTAGGAAGGGGTCCCCTCCACTTT. This sequence encodes CASSLGRGPLHF.